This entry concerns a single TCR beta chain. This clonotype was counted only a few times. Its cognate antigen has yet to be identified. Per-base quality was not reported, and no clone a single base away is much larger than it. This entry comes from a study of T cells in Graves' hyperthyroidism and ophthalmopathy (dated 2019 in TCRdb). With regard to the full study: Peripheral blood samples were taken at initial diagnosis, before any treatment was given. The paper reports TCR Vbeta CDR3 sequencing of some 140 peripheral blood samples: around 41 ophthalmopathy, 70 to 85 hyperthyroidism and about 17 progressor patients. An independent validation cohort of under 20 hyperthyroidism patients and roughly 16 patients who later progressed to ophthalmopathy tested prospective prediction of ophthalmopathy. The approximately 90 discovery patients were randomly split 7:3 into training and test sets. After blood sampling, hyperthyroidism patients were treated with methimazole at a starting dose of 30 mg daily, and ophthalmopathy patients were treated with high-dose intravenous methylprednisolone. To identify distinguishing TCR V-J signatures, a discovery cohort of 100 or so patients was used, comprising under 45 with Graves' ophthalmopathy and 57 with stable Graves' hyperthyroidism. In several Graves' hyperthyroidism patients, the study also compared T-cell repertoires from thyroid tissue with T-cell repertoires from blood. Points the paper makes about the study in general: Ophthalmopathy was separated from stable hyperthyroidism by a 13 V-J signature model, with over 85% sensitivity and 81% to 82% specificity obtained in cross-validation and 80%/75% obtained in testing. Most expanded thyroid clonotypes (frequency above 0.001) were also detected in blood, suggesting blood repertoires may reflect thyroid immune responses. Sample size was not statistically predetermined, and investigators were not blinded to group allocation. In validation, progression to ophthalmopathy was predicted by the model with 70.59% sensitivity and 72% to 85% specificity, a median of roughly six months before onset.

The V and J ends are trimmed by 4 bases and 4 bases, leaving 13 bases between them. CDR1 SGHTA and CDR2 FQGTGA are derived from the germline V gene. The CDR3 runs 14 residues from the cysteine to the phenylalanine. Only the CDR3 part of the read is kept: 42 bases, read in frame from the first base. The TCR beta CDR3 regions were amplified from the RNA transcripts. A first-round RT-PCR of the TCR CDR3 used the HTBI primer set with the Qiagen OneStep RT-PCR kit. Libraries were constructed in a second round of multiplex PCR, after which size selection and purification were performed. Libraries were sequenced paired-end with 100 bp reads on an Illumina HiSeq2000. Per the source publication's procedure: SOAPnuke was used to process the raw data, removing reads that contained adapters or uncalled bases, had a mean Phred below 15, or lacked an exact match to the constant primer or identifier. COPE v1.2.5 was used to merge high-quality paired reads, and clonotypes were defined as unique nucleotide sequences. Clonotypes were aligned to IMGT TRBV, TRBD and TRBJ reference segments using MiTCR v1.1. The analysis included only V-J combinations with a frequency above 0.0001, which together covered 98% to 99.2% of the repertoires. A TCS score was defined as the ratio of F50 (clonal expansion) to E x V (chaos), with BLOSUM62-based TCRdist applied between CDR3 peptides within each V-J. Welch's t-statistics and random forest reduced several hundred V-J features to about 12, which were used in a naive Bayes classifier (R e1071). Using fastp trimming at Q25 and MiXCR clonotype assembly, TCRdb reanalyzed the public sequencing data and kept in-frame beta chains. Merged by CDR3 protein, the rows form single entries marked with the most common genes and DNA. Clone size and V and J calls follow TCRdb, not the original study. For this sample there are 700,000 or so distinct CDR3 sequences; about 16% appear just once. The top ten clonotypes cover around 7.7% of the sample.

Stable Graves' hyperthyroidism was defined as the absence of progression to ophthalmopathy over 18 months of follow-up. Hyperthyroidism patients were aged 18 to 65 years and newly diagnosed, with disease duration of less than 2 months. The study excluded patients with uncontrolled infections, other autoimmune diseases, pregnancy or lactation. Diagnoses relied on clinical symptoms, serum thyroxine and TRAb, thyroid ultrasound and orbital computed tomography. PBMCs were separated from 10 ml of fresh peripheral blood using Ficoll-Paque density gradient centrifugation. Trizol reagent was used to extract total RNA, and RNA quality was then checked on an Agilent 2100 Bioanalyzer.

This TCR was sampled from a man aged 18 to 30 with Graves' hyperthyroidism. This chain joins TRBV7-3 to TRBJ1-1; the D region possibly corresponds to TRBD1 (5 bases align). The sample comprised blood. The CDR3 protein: CASSSRVKGTEAFF. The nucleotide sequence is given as TGTGCCAGCAGCTCCAGGGTCAAGGGCACTGAAGCTTTCTTT.